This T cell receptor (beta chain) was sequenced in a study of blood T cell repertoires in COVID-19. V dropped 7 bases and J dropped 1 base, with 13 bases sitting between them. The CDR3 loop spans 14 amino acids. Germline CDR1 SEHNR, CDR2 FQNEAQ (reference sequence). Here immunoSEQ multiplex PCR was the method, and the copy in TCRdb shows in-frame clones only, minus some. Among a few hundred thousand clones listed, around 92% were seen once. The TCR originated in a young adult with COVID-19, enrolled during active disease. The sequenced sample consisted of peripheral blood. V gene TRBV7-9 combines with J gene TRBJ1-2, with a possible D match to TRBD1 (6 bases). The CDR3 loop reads CASNPRDINYGYTF. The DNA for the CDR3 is TGTGCCAGCAACCCCCGGGACATTAACTATGGCTACACCTTC.